The 10 T cell receptor beta chains in this list originate from one sample, sequenced in a study of human T cells and chemical hapten exposure. Regarding time point: patch test 1, 2 weeks after DPC sensitization. Sample treatment: therapeutic diphenylcyclopropenone sensitization with weekly scalp DPC. TCRdb re-derived calls from the RACE reads in MiXCR, one entry per CDR3 protein. This sample has roughly 180,000 distinct CDR3 sequences; approximately 20% occur once, and the top ten carry over 6.5%. The sample was whole blood, taken in connection with sensitization to the hapten diphenylcyclopropenone (DPC). Receptors were obtained from a woman in her 50s with alopecia areata. Some clones in this sample may be carry-over from other donors' samples.

In its sample, this clonotype was seen a few times. This rearrangement joins TRBV10-3 to TRBJ2-1; 7 positions agree with TRBD2. V shed 2 bases and J 2 bases; nucleotides not matched to a gene: 6. CDR3 length equals 16 residues. CDR1 is ENHRY and CDR2 is SYGVKD in the germline V gene. This chain's CDR3 is CAISEGLGRTYNEQFF. The CDR3 nucleotides read TGTGCCATCAGTGAGGGGCTCGGGAGGACCTACAATGAGCAGTTCTTC.

A few counts support this clonotype. This CDR3 reads CSVEELAGVNEQFF. The CDR3 region has the DNA TGCAGCGTTGAAGAACTAGCGGGAGTAAATGAGCAGTTCTTC. The chain combines TRBV29-1 with TRBJ2-1, with TRBD2 identical over 11 bases. CDR3 length: 14 amino acids. Germline assignment: CDR1 SQVTM and CDR2 ANQGSEA. V dropped 0 bases and J dropped 7; count of bases not matched to a gene: 2.

This clonotype was recorded many times. The rearrangement uses TRBV29-1 and TRBJ2-1, with D perhaps matching TRBD2 (6 bases). In germline, CDR1 is SQVTM, CDR2 ANQGSEA. This CDR3 spans 16 amino acids. Trimming took off 1 base at V and 2 bases at J, with 15 bases between the two ends. DNA of the CDR3: TGCAGCGTTGAAGTACGGCTAGCGATTACCTACAATGAGCAGTTCTTC. This sequence encodes CSVEVRLAITYNEQFF.

The J gene is TRBJ1-1, the V gene TRBV6-4, with D uncertain. The CDR3 totals 14 residues. V was clipped by 4 bases and J by 1 base, with 10 bases between them. CDR1 and CDR2 (germline): MRHNA, SNTAGT. The CDR3 DNA follows: TGTGCCAGCAGTGTTCATCCTGAGAACACTGAAGCTTTCTTT. Encoded protein: CASSVHPENTEAFF.

The J gene is TRBJ2-1, the V gene TRBV29-1, with TRBD2 matching over 13 bases. V lost 3 bases, J lost 2 bases, and 16 bases stayed unmatched. The CDR3 sequence is 20 residues long. Germline V gene sequence: CDR1 SQVTM, CDR2 ANQGSEA. CDR3 sequence reads: CSVDLYPLSGTSGTYNEQFF. In DNA form, the CDR3 reads TGCAGCGTTGACCTATATCCCCTTTCCGGGACTAGCGGGACCTACAATGAGCAGTTCTTC.

There are many counts of this clonotype. The chain uses TRBV3-1 and TRBJ1-2, with D hard to call. Trimming cost V 0 bases and J 0 bases, with 17 bases left between them. The CDR3 covers 18 residues. Germline CDR1 and CDR2: LGHDT and YNNKEL (reference sequence). CDR3 nucleotide sequence: TGTGCCAGCAGCCAAGAGTCGTCGAGATTCCGAGCTAACTATGGCTACACCTTC. Translated, it gives CASSQESSRFRANYGYTF.

This chain uses TRBV11-2 with TRBJ2-7, with a possible D match to TRBD1 (5 bases). CDR3 length equals 14 residues. V was clipped by 8 bases and J by 0 bases, with 14 bases between them. CDR1 and CDR2 (germline): SGHAT, FQNNGV. Here the CDR3 DNA reads TGTGCCAGCGGTAAAAAGGGGTACTCCTACGAGCAGTACTTC. It codes for CASGKKGYSYEQYF.

This clonotype appeared a few times. This rearrangement joins TRBV7-9 to TRBJ1-2; 11 nucleotides align to TRBD1. The junction had 16 bases not matched to a gene; V was cut back by 6 bases and J by 4 bases. Germline V lookup: CDR1 SEHNR, CDR2 FQNEAQ (reference sequence). CDR3 size: 18 residues. This CDR3 reads CASSYPPGQGAWGYGYTF. The CDR3 DNA reads as TGTGCCAGCAGTTACCCCCCTGGACAGGGGGCTTGGGGCTATGGCTACACCTTC.

This clonotype has a handful of counts. The chain uses TRBV20-1 and TRBJ1-2, with 10 bases identical to TRBD1. Losses at the gene ends were 1 base for V and 6 bases for J; bases not matched to a gene: 11. The CDR3 extends over 16 amino acids. The germline gives CDR1 DFQATT, CDR2 SNEGSKA (reference sequence). The CDR3 coding sequence is TGCAGTGCTAGAGCGGGACAGGGGCCTTCTGGGCATGGCTACACCTTC. Its translation is CSARAGQGPSGHGYTF.

The sample holds a few counts of this clonotype. V is TRBV5-1 and J is TRBJ1-5; D might be TRBD1 (6 bases). CDR3 length: 14 residues. V was trimmed by 8 bases and J by 4 bases, leaving 16 bases between them. Germline V gives CDR1 SGHRS, CDR2 YFSETQ. CDR3 residues: CARPVRTENQPQHF. The CDR3 coding sequence is TGCGCCAGGCCCGTTAGGACAGAAAATCAGCCCCAGCATTTT. The full variable domain, completed using reference TRBV5-1 and TRBJ1-5, is KAGVTQTPRYLIKTRGQQVTLSCSPISGHRSVSWYQQTPGQGLQFLFEYFSETQRNKGNFPGRFSGRQFSNSRSEMNVSTLELGDSALYLCARPVRTENQPQHFGDGTRLSIL.